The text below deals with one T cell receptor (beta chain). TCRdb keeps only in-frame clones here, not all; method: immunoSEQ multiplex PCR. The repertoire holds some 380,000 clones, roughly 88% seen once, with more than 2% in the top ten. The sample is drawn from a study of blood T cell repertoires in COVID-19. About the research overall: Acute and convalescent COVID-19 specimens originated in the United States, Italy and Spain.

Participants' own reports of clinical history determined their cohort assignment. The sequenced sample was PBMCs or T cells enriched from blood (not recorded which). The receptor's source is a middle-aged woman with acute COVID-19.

The CDR3 DNA follows: TGTGCCAGCAGCTTGCCAAGCAAAACCTCCTACGAGCAGTACTTC. This sequence encodes CASSLPSKTSYEQYF. The V call is TRBV5-4, the J call TRBJ2-7; D call uncertain. Germline values: CDR1 SGHNT, CDR2 YYREEE (reference sequence). This CDR3 is 15 amino acids long. V was clipped by 1 base and J by 0 bases, with 11 bases between them.